This passage covers 24 T cell receptor beta chains from one sample sequenced in a study of OX40 agonist ivuxolimab in advanced cancers. Clones were sequenced by immunoSEQ multiplex PCR, and TCRdb holds only the in-frame ones, with some missing. Of approximately 71,000 clones in the sample, around 94% were seen once. This material consisted of CD4+ or CD8+ T cells sorted from blood, taken in a trial of the OX40 agonist ivuxolimab. The receptors here all came from an adult with an advanced solid tumor such as melanoma, head and neck, liver or kidney cancer.

The chain joins TRBV27 to TRBJ1-2, with 8 bases that match TRBD1. J lost 4 bases, V lost 5 bases, and 6 bases had no gene match. This CDR3 comprises 14 residues. From germline, CDR1 is MNHEY and CDR2 SMNVEV (reference sequence). For the CDR3, the DNA is TGTGCCAGCAGTGGGCAGGGGGCTCGCTATGGCTACACCTTC. Encoded protein: CASSGQGARYGYTF.

The V gene is TRBV6-6, the J gene TRBJ2-1; D gene unclear. The CDR3 extends over 13 amino acids. V lost 0 bases and J lost 8, with 8 bases in between. The germline gives CDR1 MNHNY, CDR2 SVGAGI (reference sequence). The CDR3 sequence: CASSYSIGYEQFF. The CDR3 DNA is TGTGCCAGCAGTTACTCTATTGGCTATGAGCAGTTCTTC.

V and J are TRBV2 and TRBJ2-1; the match to TRBD1 covers 8 bases. The germline V gene encodes CDR1 SNHLY and CDR2 FYNNEI. This CDR3 spans 17 amino acids. The J segment lost 8 bases and the V segment lost 6 bases, leaving 18 bases of the junction unmatched. Written as DNA, the CDR3 is TGTGCCAGCAGAGCCCTCAGGGGGCTTAACATTAACTATGAGCAGTTCTTC. This translates into CASRALRGLNINYEQFF.

The V and J genes are TRBV5-4 and TRBJ2-7, with 12 nucleotides matching TRBD1. Germline CDR1 reads SGHNT; CDR2 reads YYREEE (reference sequence). Trimming cost V 1 base and J 5 bases; bases outside gene matches: 1. The CDR3 runs 14 residues. The CDR3 DNA is TGTGCCAGCAGCTTGCGGGACAGGGGGCACGAGCAGTACTTC. Protein product: CASSLRDRGHEQYF.

This sequence joins TRBV29-1 and TRBJ2-1; D gene uncertain. Germline V lookup: CDR1 SQVTM, CDR2 ANQGSEA. The CDR3 totals 13 residues. V was shortened by 1 base and J by 9 bases, with 13 bases between the two germline ends. CDR3 sequence: CSVEVGLIGEQFF. As DNA, the CDR3 is TGCAGCGTTGAAGTGGGCCTCATCGGTGAGCAGTTCTTC.

This clone occurred a few times. The chain recombines TRBV19 with TRBJ2-1; TRBD2 matches at 7 bases. J lost 10 bases, V lost 6 bases, and 6 bases had no gene match. The CDR3 is 12 residues long. Germline CDR1 LNHDA, CDR2 SQIVND (reference sequence). CDR3 DNA: TGTGCCAGTAGCAGCGGGGAGAGAGAGCAGTTCTTC. Its translation is CASSSGEREQFF. The complete variable domain, with remaining parts taken from reference TRBV19 and TRBJ2-1, reads DGGITQSPKYLFRKEGQNVTLSCEQNLNHDAMYWYRQDPGQGLRLIYYSQIVNDFQKGDIAEGYSVSREKKESFPLTVTSAQKNPTAFYLCASSSGEREQFFGPGTRLTVL.

The V call is TRBV11-2, the J call TRBJ2-7; unclear D gene. The ends were cut back, 2 bases at V and 3 bases at J, with 14 bases in the middle. Germline V gives CDR1 SGHAT, CDR2 FQNNGV. The CDR3 totals 15 residues. The CDR3 sequence is CASSLRNSGSYEQYF. The CDR3 DNA follows: TGTGCCAGCAGCTTAAGGAACTCGGGCAGCTACGAGCAGTACTTC.

The rearrangement uses TRBV4-1 and TRBJ1-2, with 10 bases identical to TRBD1. The CDR3 is 15 amino acids. Unmatched junction bases numbered 6, after V lost 0 bases and J lost 8 bases. Germline values: CDR1 MGHRA, CDR2 YSYEKL. CDR3 loop: CASSQDQDRGNGYTF. CDR3 sequence (DNA): TGCGCCAGCAGCCAAGATCAGGACAGGGGGAACGGCTACACCTTC.

The V and J genes are TRBV28 and TRBJ2-7, with D maybe TRBD2 (7 bases). This CDR3 is 17 amino acids long. V was pared by 2 bases and J by 3 bases, with 20 bases between. Germline V gene lookup returns CDR1 MDHEN and CDR2 SYDVKM. The CDR3 bases are TGTGCCAGCAGTTTAGGTTCCGCGGGGGCAATGCGCTACGAGCAGTACTTC. Protein sequence: CASSLGSAGAMRYEQYF.

This clone was counted between two and nine times. V gene TRBV6-5 combines with J gene TRBJ1-5; D may be TRBD1 (6 bases). CDR3 length equals 14 residues. The V gene's germline CDR1 is MNHEY and CDR2 SVGAGI. Trimming took off 0 bases at V and 4 bases at J, with 7 bases between the two ends. The CDR3 region is CASSYSRGNQPQHF. The CDR3 region has the DNA TGTGCCAGCAGTTACTCGAGGGGGAATCAGCCCCAGCATTTT.

CDR3 amino acids: CASSQTQAGGVYNEQFF. The CDR3 region has the DNA TGCGCCAGCAGCCAAACGCAAGCGGGAGGGGTGTACAATGAGCAGTTCTTC. The rearrangement links TRBV4-3 to TRBJ2-1; TRBD2 agrees at 10 bases. The CDR3 spans 17 residues. Germline-derived CDR1 and CDR2 are LGHNA and YSLEER. J lost 4 bases, V lost 2 bases, and 8 bases had no gene match.

DNA of the CDR3: TGTGCCAGCAGTTTATTAGCGGCCCCAGATACGCAGTATTTT. Translating gives CASSLLAAPDTQYF. This chain links TRBV27 with TRBJ2-3, with D tentatively TRBD2 (6 bases). The germline V gene encodes CDR1 MNHEY and CDR2 SMNVEV (reference sequence). This CDR3 contains 14 residues. V lost 1 base to trimming and J lost 4 bases, with 9 bases between them.

The V gene is TRBV4-3, the J gene TRBJ1-2; D unclear. The V end lost 1 base, the J end lost 4 bases, and 10 bases lay between the germline ends. CDR1 LGHNA and CDR2 YSLEER come from the germline V gene. CDR3 length: 14 amino acids. CDR3 residues: CASSQGGLGYGYTF. As DNA, the CDR3 is TGCGCCAGCAGCCAAGGAGGGTTGGGCTATGGCTACACCTTC.

In this sample, this clone turned up a few times. The chain has TRBV27 and TRBJ2-7; 9 bases match TRBD1. CDR3 length: 13 residues. The germline V gene has CDR1 MNHEY and CDR2 SMNVEV (reference sequence). V lost 6 bases, J lost 4 bases, and 4 bases stayed unmatched. The CDR3 bases are TGTGCCAGCAGCTGGGACAGGGATTACGAGCAGTACTTC. This encodes CASSWDRDYEQYF.

This clone showed up just once. V usage is TRBV4-1 and J usage is TRBJ2-3; 8 nucleotides agree with TRBD2. The germline CDR1 and CDR2 sequences are MGHRA and YSYEKL. With V trimmed by 2 bases and J by 2 bases, 3 bases remained unmatched. The CDR3 covers 15 residues. DNA for the CDR3: TGCGCCAGCAGCCAAAGCGGGGGTAACACAGATACGCAGTATTTT. As protein: CASSQSGGNTDTQYF.

This clone was counted once. The rearrangement uses TRBV18 and TRBJ1-3; maybe TRBD1 (6 bases). Between the trimmed V and J ends, which lost 9 bases and 1 base, there was a span of 13 bases. Germline CDR1 is KGHSH and CDR2 is LQKENI. This CDR3 comprises 14 residues. CDR3 coding DNA: TGTGCCAGTGAACAGGGTTCGTCTGGAAACACCATATATTTT. Translation gives CASEQGSSGNTIYF. The whole variable domain, remainder taken from reference TRBV18 and TRBJ1-3, is NAGVMQNPRHLVRRRGQEARLRCSPMKGHSHVYWYRQLPEEGLKFMVYLQKENIIDESGMPKERFSAEFPKEGPSILRIQQVVRGDSAAYFCASEQGSSGNTIYFGEGSWLTVV.

Concerning this clone itself: An end of the junction does not agree with germline; a read error may underlie this. J is TRBJ2-3 and V is TRBV7-9; TRBD2 is a possible D gene (5 bases). Germline V CDR1 and CDR2: SEHNR, FQNEAQ (reference sequence). This CDR3 region has 13 residues. The CDR3 DNA sequence: TGTGCCAGCAGCTTAGGGTGGGAGCGAGGAGAATCTTTT. This gives the protein CASSLGWERGESF.

This chain uses TRBV28 with TRBJ1-5; D gene uncertain. V dropped 4 bases and J dropped 7 bases, with 14 bases sitting between them. Germline assignment: CDR1 MDHEN and CDR2 SYDVKM. The CDR3 contains 14 residues. Written as DNA, the CDR3 is TGTGCCAGCAGTTCAATAACGGTCGGGCAGCCCCAGCATTTT. This sequence encodes CASSSITVGQPQHF.

The chain couples TRBV4-3 to TRBJ2-1, with 9 positions matching TRBD2. Germline trimming cut 1 base from V and 7 bases from J; bases unmatched to any gene: 8. The germline CDR1 and CDR2 sequences are LGHNA and YSLEER. This CDR3 contains 16 residues. CDR3 nucleotide sequence: TGCGCCAGCAGCCAAGCTTATGCGGGGGGGCTTAATGAGCAGTTCTTC. Its translation is CASSQAYAGGLNEQFF.

This chain links TRBV27 with TRBJ1-5; D remains ambiguous. The CDR3 length is 14 residues. Trimming stripped 4 bases from V and 0 bases from J, with 7 bases between. Germline assignment: CDR1 MNHEY and CDR2 SMNVEV (reference sequence). CDR3 in DNA: TGTGCCAGCAGTTCTAGAACTAGCAATCAGCCCCAGCATTTT. Amino acid sequence: CASSSRTSNQPQHF.

The chain employs TRBV7-6 and TRBJ2-1, with 8 bases matching TRBD2. The CDR3 extends over 15 amino acids. With V trimmed by 5 bases and J by 7 bases, 10 bases remained unmatched. Germline V CDR1 and CDR2: SGHVS, FNYEAQ. Written as DNA, the CDR3 is TGTGCCAGCAGCCCGGTAGCGGGACTCGGAAATGAGCAGTTCTTC. Its translation: CASSPVAGLGNEQFF. Filled out from reference TRBV7-6 and TRBJ2-1, the complete variable domain reads GAGVSQSPRYKVTKRGQDVALRCDPISGHVSLYWYRQALGQGPEFLTYFNYEAQQDKSGLPNDRFSAERPEGSISTLTIQRTEQRDSAMYRCASSPVAGLGNEQFFGPGTRLTVL.

The V gene is TRBV28, the J gene TRBJ2-1; the D gene is possibly TRBD2 (5 bases). From germline, CDR1 is MDHEN and CDR2 SYDVKM. Trimming cost V 7 bases and J 0 bases, with 13 bases left between them. The CDR3 has 15 amino acids. The CDR3 is CASTLSSSSYNEQFF. The CDR3 DNA sequence: TGTGCCAGCACCCTCTCTAGCAGCTCCTACAATGAGCAGTTCTTC.

This clone was counted once. This rearrangement joins TRBV18 to TRBJ2-7; TRBD2 aligns across 13 bases. Trimming cost V 3 bases and J 2 bases; bases outside gene matches: 4. The CDR3 covers 16 residues. Germline assignment: CDR1 KGHSH and CDR2 LQKENI. The CDR3 DNA sequence: TGTGCCAGCTCACCTGGCACTAGCGGGAGGGCCTACGAGCAGTACTTC. The encoded protein is CASSPGTSGRAYEQYF.

The chain has TRBV5-6 and TRBJ1-4, with D possibly TRBD1 on 5 matching bases. The length of the CDR3 is 16 residues. V lost 1 base and J lost 3, with 13 bases in between. CDR1 and CDR2 (germline): SGHDT, YYEEEE. The CDR3 sequence: CASSLIQEGPNEKLFF. The CDR3 DNA reads as TGTGCCAGCAGCTTGATACAGGAGGGTCCTAATGAAAAACTGTTTTTT. Full variable domain (outside the CDR3, taken from reference TRBV5-6 and TRBJ1-4): DAGVTQSPTHLIKTRGQQVTLRCSPKSGHDTVSWYQQALGQGPQFIFQYYEEEERQRGNFPDRFSGHQFPNYSSELNVNALLLGDSALYLCASSLIQEGPNEKLFFGSGTQLSVL.